The following is a T cell receptor (beta chain) sequence with its context. Some clones are missing from TCRdb's copy, which holds only in-frame ones; the method was immunoSEQ multiplex PCR. The data show 250,000 to 300,000 clones, over 75% seen once. Trimming pared 5 bases from V and 5 bases from J, leaving 12 bases between. CDR3 size: 13 residues. Germline loops: CDR1 MGHDK, CDR2 SYGVNS. These data are taken from a study of control samples from healthy donors and cancer patients. The sample comprised PBMCs. The sequence came from a woman aged 60-75 years with lung cancer. This rearrangement joins TRBV25-1 to TRBJ1-1, with D possibly being TRBD1 (6 bases). The CDR3 loop is CASSRGSGTEAFF. The CDR3 nucleotides read TGTGCCAGCAGTAGGGGGTCGGGGACTGAAGCTTTCTTT.